The T cell receptor beta chain under discussion was sequenced for a study of shared clonotypes between healthy human individuals. In the study overall: Researchers drew samples from a couple of women and a few men aged 18 to 49.

Trimming took off 2 bases at V and 0 bases at J, with 19 bases between the two ends. The germline gives CDR1 SGHTA, CDR2 FQGNSA. The CDR3 sequence is 18 residues long. TCRdb's table, derived via immunoSEQ multiplex PCR, lists solely in-frame clones and lacks some. The repertoire includes approximately 2.3 million clones, roughly 93% of them detected once, and roughly 0.36% sits in the top ten. Both subsets, CD45RA+ naive and CD45RA-negative memory, were split from the CD4+ cells. Concerning this clone itself: Antigen specificity is unknown.

Whole-study findings and limits: Relative to clonotypes present in all four donors, those not shared had lower generation probabilities.

The V and J genes are TRBV7-2 and TRBJ1-2; no reliable D call. The TCR originated in a man aged 18 to 35 in good health. Some clones in this sample may be carry-over from other donors' samples. Sequenced material: naive CD4+ T cells from PBMCs. Specified subset: CD45RA+ positively selected. The CDR3 spells CASSLMIGRPKSNYGYTF. Here the CDR3 DNA reads TGTGCCAGCAGCTTAATGATTGGCAGACCAAAATCTAACTATGGCTACACCTTC.